Following are 29 T cell receptor beta chains from one sample sequenced in a study of spatial heterogeneity in lung cancer. Time point reported: sample taken at primary tumor resection. Sequencing was performed on whole RNA extracted from tumor and nontumor lung tissue, or from frozen PBMC, and the material was left unsorted. Using its own MiXCR run on the 5' RACE reads, TCRdb lists one record per CDR3 protein. The table includes under 100,000 distinct CDR3 sequences, approximately 8.5% detected once. Sequencing was performed on PBMCs, taken at surgery. Receptors were obtained from a male donor with early-stage non-small cell lung cancer.

The chain uses TRBV28 and TRBJ1-5; D call uncertain. Germline-derived CDR1 and CDR2 are MDHEN and SYDVKM. This CDR3 contains 14 residues. Trimming pared 6 bases from V and 4 bases from J, leaving 13 bases between. The CDR3 region is CASSPGLLNQPQHF. CDR3 bases: TGTGCCAGCAGCCCCGGACTCCTAAATCAGCCCCAGCATTTT.

This clonotype has ten or more counts. The CDR3 spells CASSSGTAALGTDTQYF. The CDR3 coding sequence is TGTGCCAGCAGTTCCGGGACAGCCGCCTTGGGCACAGATACGCAGTATTTT. The chain uses TRBV12-3 or TRBV12-4 and TRBJ2-3, with 7 bases identical to TRBD1. The CDR3 sequence is 17 residues long. V lost 4 bases to trimming and J lost 1 base; unmatched junction nucleotides: 11.

This clonotype has just a few counts. The gene calls are TRBV10-3 and TRBJ2-3, with 11 bases aligning to TRBD2. The CDR3 loop spans 18 amino acids. V dropped 0 bases and J dropped 0; count of bases not matched to a gene: 5. The germline V gene encodes CDR1 ENHRY and CDR2 SYGVKD. The CDR3 sequence: CAISESSGRARSTDTQYF. The CDR3 DNA reads TGTGCCATCAGTGAGTCTAGCGGGAGGGCCAGGAGCACAGATACGCAGTATTTT.

This clonotype has a count of ten or more. The V gene is TRBV6-2 or TRBV6-3, the J gene TRBJ1-1; 7 nucleotides match TRBD1. This CDR3 has 14 amino acids. J gave up 1 base and V 6 bases, and 5 bases lay outside the gene matches. Per the germline V gene, CDR1 is MNHEY and CDR2 is SVGEGT. The chain's CDR3 is CASSTQGGNTEAFF. CDR3 DNA sequence: TGTGCCAGCAGCACCCAGGGGGGGAACACTGAAGCTTTCTTT.

This clonotype has just a few counts. This chain uses TRBV28 with TRBJ2-3; D unclear. The CDR3 runs 12 residues. Germline loops: CDR1 MDHEN, CDR2 SYDVKM. With 5 bases removed from V and 7 bases from J, the gap between germline ends came to 10 bases. This chain's CDR3 is CASSTTTHTQYF. The CDR3 coding sequence is TGTGCCAGCAGTACGACCACCCATACGCAGTATTTT.

Only a few counts were recorded for this clonotype. This sequence joins TRBV20-1 and TRBJ1-4; D is ambiguous. This CDR3 has 13 amino acids. Trimming pared 2 bases from V and 7 bases from J, leaving 11 bases between. The germline gives CDR1 DFQATT, CDR2 SNEGSKA (reference sequence). The CDR3 bases are TGCAGTGCTAGAAACATGCGAGGTGAAAAACTGTTTTTT. It encodes CSARNMRGEKLFF.

This clonotype was seen only a few times. The rearrangement links TRBV12-3 or TRBV12-4 to TRBJ1-6, with D tentatively TRBD1 (5 bases). V was trimmed by 5 bases and J by 13 bases, leaving 9 bases between them. The CDR3 is 11 amino acids. The CDR3 reads CASSQGGPLHF. DNA of the CDR3: TGTGCCAGCAGTCAGGGTGGGCCCCTCCACTTT.

This clonotype was recorded at least ten times. The rearrangement joins TRBV3-1 to TRBJ2-7; weak D call: TRBD2 (6 bases). The CDR3 is 12 residues long. Germline CDR1 LGHDT, CDR2 YNNKEL (reference sequence). Trimming shortened V by 4 bases and J by 4 bases, and 8 bases separated the two germline ends. CDR3 bases: TGTGCCAGCAGCCCGGGGAGGTACGAGCAGTACTTC. Its translation is CASSPGRYEQYF.

The DNA of the CDR3 is TGTGCCACCAGTGTAGCGGGAGGGGCAGATACGCAGTATTTT. Translated, it gives CATSVAGGADTQYF. This sequence joins TRBV24-1 and TRBJ2-3, with TRBD2 identical over 11 bases. Germline values: CDR1 KGHDR, CDR2 SFDVKD. The ends lost 5 bases at V and 4 bases at J; junction bases unmatched: 1. This CDR3 contains 14 residues.

This chain uses TRBV25-1 with TRBJ2-1; D is unclear. The ends were cut back, 5 bases at V and 7 bases at J, with 9 bases in the middle. This CDR3 comprises 12 residues. Germline V gene data show CDR1 as MGHDK and CDR2 as SYGVNS. This CDR3 is CASSRVGNEQFF. CDR3 nucleotides: TGTGCCAGCAGTCGGGTTGGTAATGAGCAGTTCTTC.

The gene calls are TRBV20-1 and TRBJ1-1; D gene ambiguous. The V gene's germline CDR1 is DFQATT and CDR2 SNEGSKA (reference sequence). V gave up 3 bases and J gave up 1 base, with 15 bases separating them. The CDR3 contains 15 residues. Here the CDR3 DNA reads TGCAGTGCTAGTCTCGGAGTGGGCAGGAACACTGAAGCTTTCTTT. Protein: CSASLGVGRNTEAFF.

This clonotype was found many times. V gene TRBV9 combines with J gene TRBJ2-7, with D uncertain. V was clipped by 0 bases and J by 1 base, with 5 bases between them. The CDR3 spans 13 residues. Germline values: CDR1 SGDLS, CDR2 YYNGEE. Here the CDR3 DNA reads TGTGCCAGCAGCGTAGCTGAGTCCTACGAGCAGTACTTC. Its translation is CASSVAESYEQYF.

This clonotype was seen ten or more times. The chain uses TRBV6-5 and TRBJ2-1; 11 bases align to TRBD1. This CDR3 is built from 16 residues. Germline CDR1 and CDR2: MNHEY and SVGAGI. V trimming: 6 bases; J trimming: 4 bases; junction bases outside the gene matches: 8. CDR3 loop: CASSRSGTGGYNEQFF. CDR3 nucleotide sequence: TGTGCCAGCAGCCGGTCCGGGACAGGGGGGTACAATGAGCAGTTCTTC.

This clonotype appeared a few times. The rearrangement links TRBV7-2 to TRBJ2-3, with 8 bases identical to TRBD2. CDR3 length equals 15 residues. Germline CDR1 reads SGHTA; CDR2 reads FQGNSA. V lost 5 bases to trimming and J lost 2 bases; unmatched junction nucleotides: 6. The CDR3 here is CASSPRRGATDTQYF. The CDR3 nucleotides read TGTGCCAGCAGCCCCCGGCGGGGGGCCACAGATACGCAGTATTTT.

This clonotype was counted at least ten times. The CDR3 protein is CASSFKQQQYF. CDR3 nucleotide sequence: TGTGCCAGCAGCTTCAAGCAACAGCAGTACTTC. This chain uses TRBV11-2 with TRBJ2-7; D unresolved. CDR1 SGHAT and CDR2 FQNNGV come from the germline V gene. Trimming cost V 3 bases and J 8 bases, with 8 bases left between them. This CDR3 is 11 amino acids long.

The genes are TRBV7-6 and TRBJ2-3; no definite D call. Trimming stripped 1 base from V and 0 bases from J, with 8 bases between. Germline CDR1 SGHVS, CDR2 FNYEAQ. The CDR3 consists of 15 residues. This chain's CDR3 is CASSLVAASTDTQYF. The DNA of the CDR3 is TGTGCCAGCAGCTTAGTGGCTGCTAGCACAGATACGCAGTATTTT.

The chain has TRBV9 and TRBJ2-7, with a tentative D call TRBD1 (6 bases). V was pared by 0 bases and J by 2 bases, with 9 bases between. Germline V CDR1 and CDR2: SGDLS, YYNGEE. The CDR3 totals 14 residues. CDR3 nucleotide sequence: TGTGCCAGCAGCGTAGGTGGGGGCCCCTACGAGCAGTACTTC. As protein: CASSVGGGPYEQYF.

This clonotype was observed a handful of times. The chain recombines TRBV5-1 with TRBJ2-1; D call uncertain. The V gene's germline CDR1 is SGHRS and CDR2 YFSETQ. V lost 2 bases to trimming and J lost 5 bases, with 17 bases between them. The CDR3 loop spans 16 amino acids. As DNA, the CDR3 is TGCGCCAGCAGCTTTTTCCCTCAGACTGAGGACAATGAGCAGTTCTTC. This translates into CASSFFPQTEDNEQFF.

The sample holds many counts of this clonotype. The rearrangement links TRBV6-5 to TRBJ1-1, with D tentatively TRBD1 (5 bases). Germline V gives CDR1 MNHEY, CDR2 SVGAGI. The CDR3 has 12 residues. With 10 bases removed from V and 4 bases from J, the gap between germline ends came to 13 bases. CDR3 bases: TGTGCCACAAGACAGTCGGGCACTGAAGCTTTCTTT. Translation gives CATRQSGTEAFF.

At least ten counts were recorded for this clonotype. V is TRBV12-5 and J is TRBJ1-1; 7 bases align to TRBD1. The ends lost 7 bases at V and 10 bases at J; junction bases unmatched: 9. CDR3 length equals 12 residues. CDR1 LGHNT and CDR2 FRNRAP come from the germline V gene. For the CDR3, the DNA is TGTGCTAGTGCCCATGAAGGGGGCGCAGCTTTCTTT. It yields the protein CASAHEGGAAFF.

The chain joins TRBV6-2 or TRBV6-3 to TRBJ2-5; 11 nucleotides line up with TRBD1. CDR3 length: 15 amino acids. V shed 7 bases and J 3 bases; nucleotides not matched to a gene: 7. Germline V lookup: CDR1 MNHEY, CDR2 SVGEGT. The CDR3 bases are TGTGCCAGCACCTACCGGGACAGGGGGAAAGAGACCCAGTACTTC. Residues: CASTYRDRGKETQYF.

This clonotype appeared a few times. The V gene is TRBV7-9, the J gene TRBJ1-4, with a tentative D call TRBD1 (5 bases). The CDR3 runs 13 residues. V lost 1 base and J 8 bases, leaving 8 bases between the germline ends. Germline CDR1 reads SEHNR; CDR2 reads FQNEAQ (reference sequence). The CDR3 spells CASSLGGTEKLFF. CDR3 in DNA: TGTGCCAGCAGCTTAGGGGGGACGGAAAAACTGTTTTTT.

This clonotype was seen a handful of times. This chain uses TRBV5-1 with TRBJ1-5, with no clear D. The germline V gene encodes CDR1 SGHRS and CDR2 YFSETQ. Between the trimmed V and J ends, which lost 0 bases and 4 bases, there was a span of 11 bases. This CDR3 is 15 amino acids long. The CDR3 DNA follows: TGCGCCAGCAGCTTGGAGGGTCTAAAAAATCAGCCCCAGCATTTT. Its translation: CASSLEGLKNQPQHF.

This clonotype was detected a few times. The rearrangement links TRBV24-1 to TRBJ2-7, with D tentatively TRBD1 (6 bases). The germline gives CDR1 KGHDR, CDR2 SFDVKD. V dropped 3 bases and J dropped 2 bases, with 16 bases sitting between them. The CDR3 extends over 16 amino acids. CDR3 sequence: CATSDISKDSPYEQYF. Written as DNA, the CDR3 is TGTGCCACCAGTGATATCTCAAAGGACAGCCCCTACGAGCAGTACTTC.

The rearrangement links TRBV7-2 to TRBJ2-3; D is possibly TRBD2 (6 bases). The CDR3 has 17 residues. Trimming left V 4 bases short and J 0 bases short, with 17 bases between. From germline, CDR1 is SGHTA and CDR2 FQGNSA. DNA for the CDR3: TGTGCCAGCAGCTCGGCAAAGGGGACTCCTAGCACAGATACGCAGTATTTT. Protein: CASSSAKGTPSTDTQYF.

The V gene is TRBV7-2, the J gene TRBJ2-1; TRBD2 agrees at 9 bases. The CDR3 runs to 15 residues. Germline V lookup: CDR1 SGHTA, CDR2 FQGNSA. After removal of 5 bases from V and 1 base from J, the junction contained 3 bases not matched to a gene. The CDR3 bases are TGTGCCAGCAGCGTTCTAGCGGGGTCCTACAATGAGCAGTTCTTC. It encodes CASSVLAGSYNEQFF.

This clonotype was detected many times. The CDR3 DNA reads TGTGCCAGCAGTTCCTGGACAGGGGGAGGGGAGCAGTACTTC. It specifies CASSSWTGGGEQYF. This chain uses TRBV27 with TRBJ2-7, with 10 bases identical to TRBD1. V lost 4 bases, J lost 7 bases, and 7 bases stayed unmatched. The germline gives CDR1 MNHEY, CDR2 SMNVEV (reference sequence). The CDR3 is made up of 14 amino acids.

This clonotype showed up just a few times. The chain has TRBV12-3 or TRBV12-4 and TRBJ2-1; D call uncertain. The CDR3 extends over 11 amino acids. The ends were cut back, 6 bases at V and 7 bases at J, with 7 bases in the middle. CDR3 loop: CASSGRNEQFF. The CDR3 nucleotides are TGTGCCAGCAGCGGAAGGAATGAGCAGTTCTTC.

In its sample, this clonotype was seen a few times. J is TRBJ2-7 and V is TRBV11-2; D unresolved. From germline, CDR1 is SGHAT and CDR2 FQNNGV. Deletions cut 1 base from V and 0 bases from J, with 7 bases between. The CDR3 extends over 14 amino acids. The CDR3 loop is CASSLVRDSYEQYF. In nucleotides, the CDR3 is TGTGCCAGCAGCTTAGTTCGCGACTCCTACGAGCAGTACTTC.